These 28 T cell receptor beta chains originate from one sample sequenced in a study of blood T cell repertoires in COVID-19. Method: immunoSEQ multiplex PCR; TCRdb's copy keeps in-frame clones and lacks some. The sample records fewer than 300,000 clones, about nine tenths being singletons. Sequenced input: peripheral blood. The receptor set was obtained from a man aged 50 or older with COVID-19, enrolled during active disease.

This chain links TRBV7-2 with TRBJ2-5; TRBD2 aligns across 13 bases. V shed 5 bases and J 4 bases; nucleotides not matched to a gene: 13. The CDR3 runs to 18 residues. Looked up from germline, CDR1 is SGHTA and CDR2 is FQGNSA. As DNA, the CDR3 is TGTGCCAGCAGCATACATCAAGGGACTAGCGGGACCCCAGAGACCCAGTACTTC. Translated: CASSIHQGTSGTPETQYF.

This clone was observed once. The gene calls are TRBV28 and TRBJ1-1, with D unresolved. The ends were cut back, 6 bases at V and 4 bases at J, with 6 bases in the middle. The CDR3 runs 11 residues. Germline-derived CDR1 and CDR2 are MDHEN and SYDVKM. CDR3 sequence: CASSLGTEAFF. DNA of the CDR3: TGTGCCAGCAGCCTCGGCACTGAAGCTTTCTTT.

The gene calls are TRBV18 and TRBJ2-3, with D unclear. The length of the CDR3 is 15 residues. Germline CDR1 and CDR2: KGHSH and LQKENI. Trimming removed 1 base at V and 6 bases at J, with 14 bases between. CDR3 DNA sequence: TGTGCCAGCTCACCACTCCCTCCCCCCGAGGATACGCAGTATTTT. The encoded protein is CASSPLPPPEDTQYF.

The chain links TRBV5-1 to TRBJ2-1; TRBD1 matches at 7 bases. CDR3 length equals 14 residues. V lost 5 bases, J lost 3 bases, and 5 bases stayed unmatched. CDR1 is SGHRS and CDR2 is YFSETQ in the germline V gene. CDR3 sequence (DNA): TGCGCCAGCAGACCGGGACAGAACTACAATGAGCAGTTCTTC. Protein sequence: CASRPGQNYNEQFF.

The V and J genes are TRBV30 and TRBJ1-4, with 11 bases aligning to TRBD1. Trimming took 3 bases from V and 0 from J; bases not matched to a gene: 3. The CDR3 contains 16 residues. Per the germline V gene, CDR1 is GTSNPN and CDR2 is SVGIG (reference sequence). The CDR3 region has the DNA TGTGCCTGGAGACCGGGACAGGGGGCAACTAATGAAAAACTGTTTTTT. Residues: CAWRPGQGATNEKLFF.

The chain combines TRBV24-1 with TRBJ2-5, with a possible D match to TRBD2 (5 bases). V shed 3 bases and J shed 5 bases, with 18 bases lying between them. The germline CDR1 and CDR2 sequences are KGHDR and SFDVKD. The CDR3 runs 16 residues. This CDR3 reads CATSDRTAYPGETQYF. The CDR3, as DNA: TGTGCCACCAGTGATAGGACCGCATATCCGGGGGAGACCCAGTACTTC.

J is TRBJ2-1 and V is TRBV7-9, with D perhaps matching TRBD1 (6 bases). CDR1 SEHNR and CDR2 FQNEAQ come from the germline V gene (reference sequence). Trimming removed 5 bases from V and 4 bases from J, with 15 bases in between. The CDR3 contains 15 residues. DNA of the CDR3: TGTGCCAGCAGCCTAACACGGGACACATACAATGAGCAGTTCTTC. It specifies CASSLTRDTYNEQFF.

This chain joins TRBV6-5 and TRBJ1-5; 7 bases align to TRBD1. Unmatched junction bases numbered 2, after V lost 7 bases and J lost 2 bases. This CDR3 contains 13 residues. Germline V gene data show CDR1 as MNHEY and CDR2 as SVGAGI. The CDR3 spells CASKTGGNQPQHF. CDR3 coding DNA: TGTGCCAGCAAAACAGGGGGCAATCAGCCCCAGCATTTT.

The genes are TRBV27 and TRBJ2-4, with 7 bases fitting TRBD1. This CDR3 region has 14 residues. The V segment lost 5 bases and the J segment 8 bases; nucleotides outside the gene matches: 9. The germline gives CDR1 MNHEY, CDR2 SMNVEV (reference sequence). CDR3 amino acids: CASSLRTGLDIQYF. The CDR3 bases are TGTGCCAGCAGTCTAAGGACAGGATTAGACATTCAGTACTTC.

The V and J genes are TRBV30 and TRBJ2-7, with D perhaps matching TRBD1 (5 bases). Germline CDR1 and CDR2: GTSNPN and SVGIG (reference sequence). This CDR3 is 12 amino acids long. V lost 3 bases and J lost 2, with 8 bases in between. CDR3 protein: CAWSVGAYEQYF. CDR3 nucleotides: TGTGCCTGGAGCGTAGGGGCCTACGAGCAGTACTTC. The full variable domain, its missing parts supplied by reference TRBV30 and TRBJ2-7, is SQTIHQWPATLVQPVGSPLSLECTVEGTSNPNLYWYRQAAGRGLQLLFYSVGIGQISSEVPQNLSASRPQDRQFILSSKKLLLSDSGFYLCAWSVGAYEQYFGPGTRLTVT.

The chain combines TRBV19 with TRBJ1-5; TRBD1 matches at 7 bases. The germline CDR1 and CDR2 sequences are LNHDA and SQIVND (reference sequence). Losses at the gene ends were 7 bases for V and 6 bases for J; bases not matched to a gene: 12. The CDR3 spans 15 residues. The CDR3 loop is CASKRGTEVSQPQHF. The CDR3 bases are TGTGCCAGTAAGCGGGGGACAGAAGTATCTCAGCCCCAGCATTTT.

V usage is TRBV27 and J usage is TRBJ2-4; D is unclear. The CDR3 totals 14 residues. V lost 0 bases, J lost 1 base, and 4 bases lay in between. Germline CDR1 MNHEY, CDR2 SMNVEV (reference sequence). The CDR3 protein is CASSLSRAKNIQYF. CDR3 in DNA: TGTGCCAGCAGTTTATCCAGGGCCAAAAACATTCAGTACTTC.

The gene calls are TRBV4-2 and TRBJ1-2; TRBD1 matches at 7 bases. Germline trimming cut 4 bases from V and 4 bases from J; bases unmatched to any gene: 9. The CDR3 runs 15 residues. Germline V gives CDR1 LGHNA, CDR2 YNFKEQ. In DNA, the CDR3 is TGTGCCAGCAGCCCAGGACAGGCGATCCTCTATGGCTACACCTTC. It translates to CASSPGQAILYGYTF.

The CDR3 reads CASSPNAGFLGAYSYEQYF. CDR3 DNA: TGTGCCAGCAGCCCAAATGCGGGCTTTTTGGGAGCATACTCCTACGAGCAGTACTTC. The chain has TRBV11-2 and TRBJ2-7; the D gene is possibly TRBD2 (5 bases). V was shortened by 5 bases and J by 0 bases, with 26 bases between the two germline ends. Germline CDR1 is SGHAT and CDR2 is FQNNGV. The CDR3 loop spans 19 amino acids.

The chain uses TRBV27 and TRBJ1-5, with 7 bases fitting TRBD1. Trimming cost V 6 bases and J 2 bases; bases outside gene matches: 1. The CDR3 runs 13 residues. Germline-derived CDR1 and CDR2 are MNHEY and SMNVEV (reference sequence). The CDR3 sequence: CASRTGGNQPQHF. The CDR3 bases are TGTGCCAGCAGAACAGGGGGCAATCAGCCCCAGCATTTT.

V gene TRBV7-2 combines with J gene TRBJ2-4; D uncertain. The V end lost 5 bases, the J end lost 5 bases, and 13 bases lay between the germline ends. CDR1 SGHTA and CDR2 FQGNSA come from the germline V gene. This CDR3 contains 14 residues. CDR3 DNA: TGTGCCAGCAGCCCCACTGTCGGTCAAAACATTCAGTACTTC. Its protein product is CASSPTVGQNIQYF.

V and J are TRBV4-2 and TRBJ2-7; 12 bases line up with TRBD1. There are 16 residues in the CDR3. CDR1 LGHNA and CDR2 YNFKEQ come from the germline V gene. With 3 bases clipped from V and 0 bases from J, the junction kept 3 bases outside the gene matches. This CDR3 reads CASSHQGQGASYEQYF. The CDR3 DNA reads TGTGCCAGCAGCCATCAGGGACAGGGGGCCTCCTACGAGCAGTACTTC.

The rearrangement uses TRBV30 and TRBJ2-3, with a possible D match to TRBD1 (6 bases). There are 15 residues in the CDR3. V dropped 0 bases and J dropped 0 bases, with 10 bases sitting between them. In germline, CDR1 is GTSNPN, CDR2 SVGIG (reference sequence). The CDR3 region is CAWSVGTTSTDTQYF. CDR3 DNA sequence: TGTGCCTGGAGTGTTGGGACAACTAGCACAGATACGCAGTATTTT.

This chain links TRBV12-3 or TRBV12-4 with TRBJ2-1; no reliable D call. V shed 5 bases and J shed 9 bases, with 8 bases lying between them. This CDR3 region has 11 residues. The CDR3 protein is CASSTVGEQFF. For the CDR3, the DNA is TGTGCCAGCAGTACCGTCGGTGAGCAGTTCTTC.

In its sample, this clone was seen once. The J gene is TRBJ2-5, the V gene TRBV9; D is possibly TRBD2 (5 bases). This CDR3 spans 14 amino acids. Trimming took 2 bases from V and 5 from J, leaving 13 bases between them. Germline V gene lookup returns CDR1 SGDLS and CDR2 YYNGEE. The CDR3 DNA sequence: TGTGCCAGCAGCGTTGCGAGGGCCCCCGAGACCCAGTACTTC. As protein: CASSVARAPETQYF.

The V call is TRBV5-1, the J call TRBJ2-7; no clear D. Between the trimmed V and J ends, which lost 2 bases and 0 bases, there was a span of 9 bases. The length of the CDR3 is 14 residues. Per germline, CDR1 SGHRS and CDR2 YFSETQ. CDR3 nucleotide sequence: TGCGCCAGCAGCTTTGGGCGCTCCTCCTACGAGCAGTACTTC. Its translation: CASSFGRSSYEQYF.

This chain links TRBV3-1 (or the pseudogene TRBV3-2) with TRBJ1-2; 8 bases are shared with TRBD1. J gave up 6 bases and V 3 bases, and 12 bases lay outside the gene matches. CDR3 length: 16 residues. CDR1 and CDR2 from the germline V gene are LGHDT and YNNKEL (reference sequence). The CDR3 region is CASSHGDRGVGDGYTF. The CDR3, as DNA: TGTGCCAGCAGCCACGGAGACAGGGGAGTGGGGGATGGCTACACCTTC.

This clone was detected only once. The chain carries TRBV19 and TRBJ2-3, with 9 bases matching TRBD2. CDR3 length: 16 residues. From germline, CDR1 is LNHDA and CDR2 SQIVND (reference sequence). The ends lost 3 bases at V and 3 bases at J; junction bases unmatched: 7. CDR3 sequence: CASSMSLAGKTDTQYF. The DNA of the CDR3 is TGTGCCAGTAGTATGAGTCTAGCGGGGAAAACAGATACGCAGTATTTT.

The CDR3 sequence is CASSLAGQGAMRYGYTF. Here the CDR3 DNA reads TGTGCCAGCTCACTAGCGGGACAGGGGGCGATGAGGTATGGCTACACCTTC. V is TRBV18 and J is TRBJ1-2; TRBD1 matches 12 bases. V shed 4 bases, J shed 5 bases, and the junction held 11 bases outside the gene matches. Per the germline V gene, CDR1 is KGHSH and CDR2 is LQKENI. CDR3 length equals 17 residues.

The J gene is TRBJ2-3, the V gene TRBV24-1; 7 bases line up with TRBD1. The CDR3 is 17 residues long. V lost 3 bases and J lost 2; bases outside the gene matches: 10. The V gene's germline CDR1 is KGHDR and CDR2 SFDVKD. The CDR3 is CATSDGGQPINTDTQYF. For the CDR3, the DNA is TGTGCCACCAGTGATGGGGGACAGCCGATTAACACAGATACGCAGTATTTT.

This chain uses TRBV15 with TRBJ1-2, with 9 bases matching TRBD1. Trimming removed 3 bases from V and 6 bases from J; junction bases left unmatched: 8. The CDR3 runs to 15 residues. Per germline, CDR1 LNHNV and CDR2 YYDKDF (reference sequence). DNA for the CDR3: TGTGCCACCAGCAGGCCCGGGACAGGGAACCATGGCTACACCTTC. Translating gives CATSRPGTGNHGYTF.

The chain employs TRBV7-2 and TRBJ2-5; tentative D call: TRBD1 (6 bases). CDR3 length: 18 amino acids. Germline V gene data show CDR1 as SGHTA and CDR2 as FQGNSA. V gave up 4 bases and J gave up 0 bases, with 21 bases separating them. The CDR3 is CASSSGSRDTWYQETQYF. The CDR3 DNA is TGTGCCAGCAGCTCTGGGTCCCGGGACACCTGGTACCAAGAGACCCAGTACTTC.

This clone was seen only once. The J gene is TRBJ2-5, the V gene TRBV30; D not certain. CDR3 length equals 12 residues. The V gene's germline CDR1 is GTSNPN and CDR2 SVGIG (reference sequence). With 1 base removed from V and 5 bases from J, the gap between germline ends came to 8 bases. CDR3: CAWSAFGETQYF. The CDR3, as DNA: TGTGCCTGGAGTGCTTTCGGGGAGACCCAGTACTTC.